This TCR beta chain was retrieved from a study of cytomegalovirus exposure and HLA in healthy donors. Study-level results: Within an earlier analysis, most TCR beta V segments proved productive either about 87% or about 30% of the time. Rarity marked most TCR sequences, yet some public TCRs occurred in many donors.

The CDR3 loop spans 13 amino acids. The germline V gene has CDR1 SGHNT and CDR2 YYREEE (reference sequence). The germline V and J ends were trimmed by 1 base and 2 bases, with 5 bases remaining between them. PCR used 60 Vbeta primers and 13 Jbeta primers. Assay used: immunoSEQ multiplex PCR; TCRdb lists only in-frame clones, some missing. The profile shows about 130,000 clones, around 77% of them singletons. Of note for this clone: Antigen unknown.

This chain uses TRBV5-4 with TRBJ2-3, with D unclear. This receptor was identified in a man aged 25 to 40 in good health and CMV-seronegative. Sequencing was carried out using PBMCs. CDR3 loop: CASSLQSTDTQYF. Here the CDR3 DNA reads TGTGCCAGCAGCTTGCAATCCACAGATACGCAGTATTTT.